A single sample gave rise to the 29 T cell receptor beta chains below, sequenced in a study of OX40 agonist ivuxolimab in advanced cancers. TCRdb's copy holds only in-frame clones and misses some; the assay was immunoSEQ multiplex PCR. This table has 70,000 to 85,000 clones, 86% appearing once. The sample here was CD4+ or CD8+ T cells sorted from blood, taken in a trial of the OX40 agonist ivuxolimab. All receptors derive from an adult with an advanced solid tumor such as melanoma, head and neck, liver or kidney cancer.

The chain has TRBV10-3 and TRBJ1-5; a possible D gene is TRBD1 (5 bases). There are 18 residues in the CDR3. Germline CDR1 is ENHRY and CDR2 is SYGVKD. Trimming cost V 0 bases and J 2 bases, with 17 bases left between them. The CDR3 loop reads CAISESIGSRGGNQPQHF. CDR3 DNA: TGTGCCATCAGTGAGTCAATAGGCAGTCGAGGGGGCAATCAGCCCCAGCATTTT.

The chain recombines TRBV2 with TRBJ1-1; D gene ambiguous. Trimming removed 5 bases from V and 3 bases from J, with 16 bases in between. Germline V gene sequence: CDR1 SNHLY, CDR2 FYNNEI. CDR3 length: 15 amino acids. DNA of the CDR3: TGTGCCAGCAGTTACCAGGAGTCTTCGTACACTGAAGCTTTCTTT. It translates to CASSYQESSYTEAFF.

The V gene is TRBV10-1, the J gene TRBJ2-6; 8 positions match TRBD2. The V segment lost 5 bases and the J segment 2 bases; nucleotides outside the gene matches: 8. CDR1 WNHNN and CDR2 SYGVQD come from the germline V gene (reference sequence). There are 17 residues in the CDR3. CDR3 sequence: CASSTTRGGTGANVLTF. CDR3 DNA sequence: TGCGCCAGCAGTACAACCCGGGGGGGGACTGGGGCCAACGTCCTGACTTTC.

CDR3 DNA: TGCGCCAGCAGCTTCGGCCAGGGCGGCTCACCCCTCCACTTT. This sequence encodes CASSFGQGGSPLHF. The chain carries TRBV5-1 and TRBJ1-6; possibly TRBD1 for D (5 bases). V shed 2 bases and J shed 10 bases, with 13 bases lying between them. The germline gives CDR1 SGHRS, CDR2 YFSETQ. There are 14 residues in the CDR3.

This chain links TRBV2 with TRBJ1-5; D uncertain. Germline loops: CDR1 SNHLY, CDR2 FYNNEI. There are 13 residues in the CDR3. Trimming left V 3 bases short and J 5 bases short, with 8 bases between. CDR3 sequence (DNA): TGTGCCAGCAGTGAGAAGTCTGATCAGCCCCAGCATTTT. Its protein is CASSEKSDQPQHF.

A single count supports this clone. This chain joins TRBV6-6 and TRBJ2-7, with D possibly TRBD2 on 6 matching bases. The germline gives CDR1 MNHNY, CDR2 SVGAGI (reference sequence). V lost 2 bases to trimming and J lost 4 bases, with 12 bases between them. The CDR3 extends over 14 amino acids. CDR3: CASSYAGGVYEQYF. CDR3 coding DNA: TGTGCCAGCAGTTACGCCGGGGGAGTTTACGAGCAGTACTTC.

The gene calls are TRBV7-2 and TRBJ1-3, with D unclear. Between the trimmed V and J ends, which lost 2 bases and 1 base, there was a span of 12 bases. The germline V gene has CDR1 SGHTA and CDR2 FQGNSA. The CDR3 runs 16 residues. CDR3 residues: CASSLTAPKSGNTIYF. CDR3 nucleotides: TGTGCCAGCAGCTTAACGGCCCCTAAATCTGGAAACACCATATATTTT.

The CDR3 reads CASSYMEQGEAFF. The CDR3 coding sequence is TGTGCCAGCAGTTACATGGAGCAGGGTGAAGCTTTCTTT. V gene TRBV6-5 combines with J gene TRBJ1-1, with TRBD1 as a possible D gene (5 bases). The CDR3 is made up of 13 amino acids. Germline V gene sequence: CDR1 MNHEY, CDR2 SVGAGI. V was trimmed by 2 bases and J by 7 bases, leaving 11 bases between them.

In DNA form, the CDR3 reads TGTGCCAGCAGCTCGGGACAGAACACTGAAGCTTTCTTT. Protein sequence: CASSSGQNTEAFF. The chain has TRBV7-2 and TRBJ1-1, with D perhaps TRBD1 (6 bases). Trimming stripped 4 bases from V and 1 base from J, with 7 bases between. CDR3 length equals 13 residues. Germline CDR1 and CDR2: SGHTA and FQGNSA.

The V call is TRBV7-2, the J call TRBJ2-3; 8 bases match TRBD2. CDR3 length: 16 residues. The V gene's germline CDR1 is SGHTA and CDR2 FQGNSA. V lost 4 bases to trimming and J lost 4 bases; unmatched junction nucleotides: 10. As DNA, the CDR3 is TGTGCCAGCAGCTCGCCTCCCGGGGGGGTCGCAGATACGCAGTATTTT. It codes for CASSSPPGGVADTQYF.

This chain joins TRBV6-1 and TRBJ2-3; D remains unclear. Between the trimmed V and J ends, which lost 0 bases and 5 bases, there was a span of 6 bases. The CDR3 consists of 13 residues. Germline assignment: CDR1 MNHNS and CDR2 SASEGT. The CDR3 nucleotides are TGTGCCAGCAGTGAAGCGCCAAGAGATACGCAGTATTTT. Its protein product is CASSEAPRDTQYF.

This chain uses TRBV19 with TRBJ2-7, with D possibly TRBD1 on 8 matching bases. The germline CDR1 and CDR2 sequences are LNHDA and SQIVND (reference sequence). This CDR3 comprises 13 residues. The V and J ends lost 10 bases and 12 bases respectively, with 25 bases between them. The CDR3 sequence: CATRGGDRWTPYF. CDR3 coding DNA: TGTGCCACCAGGGGGGGGGACAGGTGGACTCCGTACTTC.

This chain joins TRBV18 and TRBJ1-1, with unresolved D. The CDR3 extends over 14 amino acids. The germline V gene has CDR1 KGHSH and CDR2 LQKENI. V was pared by 4 bases and J by 5 bases, with 14 bases between. The CDR3 region is CASSRWQLETEAFF. CDR3 in DNA: TGTGCCAGCTCACGGTGGCAGTTGGAAACTGAAGCTTTCTTT.

The chain uses TRBV9 and TRBJ1-5; no firm D call. The CDR3 spans 14 residues. Per germline, CDR1 SGDLS and CDR2 YYNGEE. The V and J ends lost 7 bases and 2 bases respectively, with 13 bases between them. The CDR3 nucleotides read TGTGCCAGCGGAACGGGTACGGGCAATCAGCCCCAGCATTTT. It specifies CASGTGTGNQPQHF.

The chain has TRBV18 and TRBJ1-2; D ambiguous. CDR3 length equals 16 residues. Trimming pared 3 bases from V and 3 bases from J, leaving 17 bases between. The germline CDR1 and CDR2 sequences are KGHSH and LQKENI. The CDR3 region has the DNA TGTGCCAGCTCACCGGAGGACGAGGACCTGGACTATGGCTACACCTTC. Translation: CASSPEDEDLDYGYTF. Full variable domain (missing parts from reference TRBV18 and TRBJ1-2): NAGVMQNPRHLVRRRGQEARLRCSPMKGHSHVYWYRQLPEEGLKFMVYLQKENIIDESGMPKERFSAEFPKEGPSILRIQQVVRGDSAAYFCASSPEDEDLDYGYTFGSGTRLTVV.

The V and J genes are TRBV7-8 and TRBJ2-5, with TRBD2 identical over 7 bases. This CDR3 has 13 amino acids. The V gene's germline CDR1 is SGHVS and CDR2 FQNEAQ. Losses at the gene ends were 5 bases for V and 1 base for J; bases not matched to a gene: 1. The DNA of the CDR3 is TGTGCCAGCAGCCAGCGGGGCCAAGAGACCCAGTACTTC. Protein product: CASSQRGQETQYF.

The table lists this clone with a count of one. The chain uses TRBV6-1 and TRBJ1-1, with D possibly matching TRBD1 (5 bases). This CDR3 region has 13 residues. The V end lost 4 bases, the J end lost 10 bases, and 16 bases lay between the germline ends. In germline, CDR1 is MNHNS, CDR2 SASEGT. The CDR3 nucleotides are TGTGCCAGCAGTGGCGACAGTCTGGGCCGAGCTTTCTTT. Protein product: CASSGDSLGRAFF.

This sequence joins TRBV29-1 and TRBJ1-5, with D possibly matching TRBD1 (6 bases). In germline, CDR1 is SQVTM, CDR2 ANQGSEA. Trimming took 1 base from V and 2 from J, leaving 12 bases between them. The CDR3 consists of 15 residues. Here the CDR3 reads CSVEGDNPRNQPQHF. For the CDR3, the DNA is TGCAGCGTTGAAGGGGACAACCCTCGCAATCAGCCCCAGCATTTT. Combining the CDR3 with reference TRBV29-1 and TRBJ1-5 gives the whole variable domain SAVISQKPSRDICQRGTSLTIQCQVDSQVTMMFWYRQQPGQSLTLIATANQGSEATYESGFVIDKFPISRPNLTFSTLTVSNMSPEDSSIYLCSVEGDNPRNQPQHFGDGTRLSIL.

The chain couples TRBV6-6 to TRBJ2-7, with TRBD1 identical over 9 bases. The V and J ends lost 5 bases and 0 bases, in that order; junction bases with no gene match: 2. The germline V gene has CDR1 MNHNY and CDR2 SVGAGI (reference sequence). The CDR3 loop spans 14 amino acids. The chain's CDR3 is CASSRQGDSYEQYF. CDR3 in DNA: TGTGCCAGCAGTCGACAGGGGGACTCCTACGAGCAGTACTTC.

This sequence joins TRBV12-1 and TRBJ1-6; the table calls TRBD1, which could not be checked here. TRBV12-1 is termed a pseudogene. The CDR3 contains 14 residues. Here the CDR3 reads CASSFGQYNSPLHF. As DNA, the CDR3 is TGTGCCAGCAGCTTTGGACAGTATAATTCACCCCTCCACTTT.

The chain uses TRBV4-3 and TRBJ1-4; maybe TRBD1 (5 bases). V was pared by 5 bases and J by 2 bases, with 12 bases between. Germline values: CDR1 LGHNA, CDR2 YSLEER. The CDR3 has 15 residues. CDR3 region: CASSGTGATNEKLFF. The CDR3 nucleotides are TGCGCCAGCAGCGGCACCGGGGCGACTAATGAAAAACTGTTTTTT.

DNA for the CDR3: TGTGCCAGCAGCCGCTCGGGACAGATCAATGAGCAGTTCTTC. Amino acids: CASSRSGQINEQFF. The chain couples TRBV6-5 to TRBJ2-1; 7 bases are shared with TRBD1. The CDR3 is 14 residues long. V trimming: 6 bases; J trimming: 6 bases; junction bases outside the gene matches: 8. CDR1 is MNHEY and CDR2 is SVGAGI in the germline V gene.

The rearrangement links TRBV5-1 to TRBJ2-3; D is unresolved. This CDR3 has 15 amino acids. CDR1 is SGHRS and CDR2 is YFSETQ in the germline V gene. V was trimmed by 4 bases and J by 5 bases, leaving 17 bases between them. The CDR3: CASSQRQGGKDTQYF. The CDR3 DNA reads TGCGCCAGCAGCCAACGACAAGGCGGAAAAGATACGCAGTATTTT.

This clone has only one observation. V gene TRBV7-3 combines with J gene TRBJ2-7; 8 nucleotides align to TRBD2. Germline CDR1 reads SGHTA; CDR2 reads FQGTGA. V gave up 5 bases and J gave up 3 bases; unmatched junction bases: 9. The CDR3 has 15 residues. The CDR3 region is CASSLTGTRNYEQYF. Here the CDR3 DNA reads TGTGCCAGCAGCCTGACCGGGACTAGAAACTACGAGCAGTACTTC.

This clone was detected only a few times. V is TRBV4-1 and J is TRBJ2-5; D possibly corresponds to TRBD1 (7 bases). In germline, CDR1 is MGHRA, CDR2 YSYEKL. V was trimmed by 4 bases and J by 5 bases, leaving 17 bases between them. The CDR3 spans 15 residues. CDR3 residues: CASSPQGGRMETQYF. As DNA, the CDR3 is TGCGCCAGCAGCCCCCAGGGGGGAAGGATGGAGACCCAGTACTTC.

The sample holds one count of this clone. The V call is TRBV2, the J call TRBJ2-6; D unclear. Looked up from germline, CDR1 is SNHLY and CDR2 is FYNNEI. This CDR3 comprises 14 residues. Trimming took 3 bases from V and 5 from J, leaving 8 bases between them. The DNA for the CDR3 is TGTGCCAGCAGTGATGGGCTGAGGGCCAACGTCCTGACTTTC. Translated, it gives CASSDGLRANVLTF. The full variable domain, rest sourced from reference TRBV2 and TRBJ2-6, is EPEVTQTPSHQVTQMGQEVILRCVPISNHLYFYWYRQILGQKVEFLVSFYNNEISEKSEIFDDQFSVERPDGSNFTLKIRSTKLEDSAMYFCASSDGLRANVLTFGAGSRLTVL.

V usage is TRBV6-5 and J usage is TRBJ1-1; D remains ambiguous. V was cut by 4 bases and J by 7 bases, with 16 bases left in between. The germline gives CDR1 MNHEY, CDR2 SVGAGI. The CDR3 is 14 amino acids. The CDR3 nucleotides are TGTGCCAGCAGTTCACAAGGACCGCCTGATGAAGCTTTCTTT. This sequence encodes CASSSQGPPDEAFF.

This clone was detected once. This chain links TRBV28 with TRBJ1-2; 7 bases fit TRBD1. Germline lookup yields CDR1 MDHEN and CDR2 SYDVKM. V lost 6 bases, J lost 7 bases, and 14 bases stayed unmatched. CDR3 length equals 15 residues. The CDR3 is CASSYPELEGAGYTF. CDR3 coding DNA: TGTGCCAGCAGCTACCCCGAATTGGAGGGGGCTGGCTACACCTTC.

V gene TRBV9 combines with J gene TRBJ1-1; D may be TRBD1 (5 bases). CDR1 is SGDLS and CDR2 is YYNGEE in the germline V gene. Trimming cost V 0 bases and J 5 bases, with 23 bases left between them. The CDR3 totals 18 residues. In DNA, the CDR3 is TGTGCCAGCAGCGTAGCCGAAGACTTTGTGGGAGGGGAGACTGAAGCTTTCTTT. This sequence encodes CASSVAEDFVGGETEAFF.